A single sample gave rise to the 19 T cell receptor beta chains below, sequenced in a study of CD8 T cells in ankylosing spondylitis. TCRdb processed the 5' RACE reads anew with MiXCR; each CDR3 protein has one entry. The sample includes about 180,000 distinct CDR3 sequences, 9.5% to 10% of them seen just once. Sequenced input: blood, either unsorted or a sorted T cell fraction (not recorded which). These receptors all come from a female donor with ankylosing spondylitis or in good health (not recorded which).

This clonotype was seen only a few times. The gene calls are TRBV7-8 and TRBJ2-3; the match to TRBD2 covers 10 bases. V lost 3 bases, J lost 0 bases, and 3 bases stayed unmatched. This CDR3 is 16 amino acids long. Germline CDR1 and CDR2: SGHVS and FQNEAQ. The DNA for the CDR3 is TGTGCCAGCAGCTTTTTGACTAGCGGGAGCACAGATACGCAGTATTTT. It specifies CASSFLTSGSTDTQYF.

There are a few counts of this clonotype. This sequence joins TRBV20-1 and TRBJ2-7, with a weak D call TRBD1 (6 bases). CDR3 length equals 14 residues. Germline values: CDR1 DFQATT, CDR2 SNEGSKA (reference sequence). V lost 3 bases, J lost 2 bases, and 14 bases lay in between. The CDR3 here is CSARLRDTTYEQYF. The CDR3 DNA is TGCAGTGCTAGGCTCCGGGACACTACCTACGAGCAGTACTTC.

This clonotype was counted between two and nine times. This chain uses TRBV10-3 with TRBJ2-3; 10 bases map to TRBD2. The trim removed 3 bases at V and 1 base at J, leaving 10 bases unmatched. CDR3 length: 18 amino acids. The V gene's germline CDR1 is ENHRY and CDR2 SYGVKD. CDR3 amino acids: CAISEGSGRPTRTDTQYF. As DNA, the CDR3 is TGTGCCATCAGTGAAGGTAGCGGGAGGCCTACTCGCACAGATACGCAGTATTTT.

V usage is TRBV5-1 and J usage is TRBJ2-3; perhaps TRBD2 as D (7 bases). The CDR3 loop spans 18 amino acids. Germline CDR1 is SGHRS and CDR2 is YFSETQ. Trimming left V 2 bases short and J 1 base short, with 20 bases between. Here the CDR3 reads CASSFSRVGGHRTDTQYF. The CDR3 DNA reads TGCGCCAGCAGCTTTTCGCGAGTCGGGGGGCACCGCACAGATACGCAGTATTTT.

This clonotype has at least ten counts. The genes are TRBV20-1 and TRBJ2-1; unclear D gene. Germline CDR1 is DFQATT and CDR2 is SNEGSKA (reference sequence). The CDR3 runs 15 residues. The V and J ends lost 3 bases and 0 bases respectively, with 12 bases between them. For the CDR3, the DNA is TGCAGTGCTAGGGCCCTGGAAAGCTCCTACAATGAGCAGTTCTTC. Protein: CSARALESSYNEQFF.

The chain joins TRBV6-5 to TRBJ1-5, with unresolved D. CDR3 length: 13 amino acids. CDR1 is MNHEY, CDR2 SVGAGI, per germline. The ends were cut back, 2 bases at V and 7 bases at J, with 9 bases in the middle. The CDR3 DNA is TGTGCCAGCAGTTACCGACATTCGCAGCCCCAGCATTTT. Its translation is CASSYRHSQPQHF.

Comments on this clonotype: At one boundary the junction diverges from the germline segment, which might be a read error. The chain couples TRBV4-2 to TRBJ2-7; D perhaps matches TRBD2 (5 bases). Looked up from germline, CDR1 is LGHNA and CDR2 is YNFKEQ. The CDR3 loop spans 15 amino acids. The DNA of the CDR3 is TGTGTCAGCAGCCAAGATACCGGGGTAGTCTACGAGCAGTACTTC. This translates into CVSSQDTGVVYEQYF.

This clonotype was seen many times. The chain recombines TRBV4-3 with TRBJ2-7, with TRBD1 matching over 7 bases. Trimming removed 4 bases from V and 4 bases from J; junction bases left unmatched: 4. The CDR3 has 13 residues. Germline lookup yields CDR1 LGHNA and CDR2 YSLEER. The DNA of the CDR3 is TGCGCCAGCAGCCCAGGCAGGGGGTACGAGCAGTACTTC. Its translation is CASSPGRGYEQYF.

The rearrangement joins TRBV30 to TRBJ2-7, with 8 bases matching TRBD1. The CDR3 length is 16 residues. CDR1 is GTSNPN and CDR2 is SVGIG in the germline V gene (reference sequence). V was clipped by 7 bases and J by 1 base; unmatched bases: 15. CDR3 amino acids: CAFTPRQGRKSYEQYF. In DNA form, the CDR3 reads TGTGCCTTCACCCCTAGACAGGGGAGAAAGTCCTACGAGCAGTACTTC.

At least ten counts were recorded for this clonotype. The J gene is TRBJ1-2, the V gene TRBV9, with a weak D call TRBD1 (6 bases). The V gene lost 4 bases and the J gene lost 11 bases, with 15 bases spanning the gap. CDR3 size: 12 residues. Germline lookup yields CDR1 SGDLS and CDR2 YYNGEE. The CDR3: CASSPGTLSYTF. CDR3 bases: TGTGCCAGCAGCCCCGGGACATTATCGTACACCTTC.

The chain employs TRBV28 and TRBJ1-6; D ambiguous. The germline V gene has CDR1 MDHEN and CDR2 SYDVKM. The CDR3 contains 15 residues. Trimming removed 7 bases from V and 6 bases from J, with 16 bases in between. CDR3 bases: TGTGCCAGCATTCATGGCTGGTCCCTTAATTCACCCCTCCACTTT. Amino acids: CASIHGWSLNSPLHF.

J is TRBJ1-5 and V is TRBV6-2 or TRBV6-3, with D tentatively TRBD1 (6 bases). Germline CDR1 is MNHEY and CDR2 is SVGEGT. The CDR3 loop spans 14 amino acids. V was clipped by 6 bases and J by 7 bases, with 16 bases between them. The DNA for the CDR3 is TGTGCCAGCAGATACACTACAGGGATCCAGCCCCAGCATTTT. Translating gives CASRYTTGIQPQHF.

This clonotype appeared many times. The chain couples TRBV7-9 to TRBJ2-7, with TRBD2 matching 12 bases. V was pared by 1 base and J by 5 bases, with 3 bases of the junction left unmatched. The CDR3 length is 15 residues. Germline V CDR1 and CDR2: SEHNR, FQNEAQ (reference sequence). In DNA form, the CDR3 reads TGTGCCAGCAGCTTAGGACTAGCGGGAGTAGACGAGCAGTACTTC. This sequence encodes CASSLGLAGVDEQYF. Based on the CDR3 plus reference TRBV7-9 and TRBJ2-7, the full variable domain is DTGVSQNPRHKITKRGQNVTFRCDPISEHNRLYWYRQTLGQGPEFLTYFQNEAQLEKSRLLSDRFSAERPKGSFSTLEIQRTEQGDSAMYLCASSLGLAGVDEQYFGPGTRLTVT.

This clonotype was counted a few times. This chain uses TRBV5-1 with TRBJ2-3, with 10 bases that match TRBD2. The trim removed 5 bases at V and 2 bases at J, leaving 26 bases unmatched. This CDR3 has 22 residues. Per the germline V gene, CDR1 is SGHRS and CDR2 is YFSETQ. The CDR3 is CASREASGSYVERLHSTDTQYF. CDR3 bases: TGCGCCAGCAGGGAAGCTAGCGGGAGTTATGTCGAGCGGCTTCACTCCACAGATACGCAGTATTTT.

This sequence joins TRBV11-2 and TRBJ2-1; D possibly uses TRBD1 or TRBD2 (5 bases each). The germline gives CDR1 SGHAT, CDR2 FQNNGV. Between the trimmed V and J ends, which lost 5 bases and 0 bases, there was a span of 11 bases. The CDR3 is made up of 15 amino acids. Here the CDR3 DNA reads TGTGCCAGCAGCCCGTGGGGGAACTCCTACAATGAGCAGTTCTTC. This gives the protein CASSPWGNSYNEQFF. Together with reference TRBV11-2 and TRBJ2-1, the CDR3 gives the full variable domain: EAGVAQSPRYKIIEKRQSVAFWCNPISGHATLYWYQQILGQGPKLLIQFQNNGVVDDSQLPKDRFSAERLKGVDSTLKIQPAKLEDSAVYLCASSPWGNSYNEQFFGPGTRLTVL.

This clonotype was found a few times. The CDR3 DNA is TGTGCCAGCAGCTCGGGACAGAACTACGAGCAGTACTTC. As protein: CASSSGQNYEQYF. The V gene is TRBV7-8, the J gene TRBJ2-7, with 7 bases aligning to TRBD1. The germline V gene has CDR1 SGHVS and CDR2 FQNEAQ. Trimming took 4 bases from V and 3 from J; bases not matched to a gene: 3. The CDR3 length is 13 residues.

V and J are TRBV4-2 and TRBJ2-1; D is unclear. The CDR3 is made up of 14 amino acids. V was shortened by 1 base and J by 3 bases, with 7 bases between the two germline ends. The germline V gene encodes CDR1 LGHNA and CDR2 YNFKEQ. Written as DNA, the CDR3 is TGTGCCAGCAGCCAAGGTAACAGCTACAATGAGCAGTTCTTC. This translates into CASSQGNSYNEQFF.

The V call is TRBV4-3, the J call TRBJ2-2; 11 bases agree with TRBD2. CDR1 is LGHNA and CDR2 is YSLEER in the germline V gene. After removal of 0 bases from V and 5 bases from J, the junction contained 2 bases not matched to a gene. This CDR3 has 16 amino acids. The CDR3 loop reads CASSQDWTSGTGELFF. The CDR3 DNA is TGCGCCAGCAGCCAAGATTGGACTAGCGGGACCGGGGAGCTGTTTTTT.

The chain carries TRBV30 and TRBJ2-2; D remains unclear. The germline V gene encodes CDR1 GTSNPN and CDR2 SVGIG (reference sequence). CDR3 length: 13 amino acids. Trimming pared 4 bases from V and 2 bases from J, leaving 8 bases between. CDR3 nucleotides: TGTGCCTGGATGGCGGTCAACACCGGGGAGCTGTTTTTT. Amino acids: CAWMAVNTGELFF.